This T cell receptor beta chain was identified during a study of blood T cell repertoires in COVID-19. At the level of the study: From the United States, Italy and Spain came samples of acute and convalescent COVID-19.

V lost 3 bases to trimming and J lost 6 bases, with 12 bases between them. The CDR3 extends over 14 amino acids. The germline V gene encodes CDR1 KGHDR and CDR2 SFDVKD. In the original processing: The authors estimated nucleated cell counts from reference gene primer amplification. Sequencing was performed with immunoSEQ multiplex PCR; in TCRdb, only in-frame clones are kept and a portion is missing. V, J and clone size were drawn from that table, and D and trimming were deduced from the DNA. The sample records fewer than 200,000 clones, about nine tenths being singletons. Enrollees, about 18 to 89 years old, lived in about two dozen US areas. Donors in Cohort 3 who had recovered were those with two negative PCRs, healthcare professional clearance, or resolution of their symptoms.

J is TRBJ2-3 and V is TRBV24-1, with D maybe TRBD1 (6 bases). The clonotype comes from a young woman who had recovered from COVID-19. Sequencing was done on a sample of PBMCs or T cells enriched from blood (not recorded which). DNA for the CDR3: TGTGCCACCAGTGATACATACAGGGCGGATACGCAGTATTTT. Amino acids: CATSDTYRADTQYF.